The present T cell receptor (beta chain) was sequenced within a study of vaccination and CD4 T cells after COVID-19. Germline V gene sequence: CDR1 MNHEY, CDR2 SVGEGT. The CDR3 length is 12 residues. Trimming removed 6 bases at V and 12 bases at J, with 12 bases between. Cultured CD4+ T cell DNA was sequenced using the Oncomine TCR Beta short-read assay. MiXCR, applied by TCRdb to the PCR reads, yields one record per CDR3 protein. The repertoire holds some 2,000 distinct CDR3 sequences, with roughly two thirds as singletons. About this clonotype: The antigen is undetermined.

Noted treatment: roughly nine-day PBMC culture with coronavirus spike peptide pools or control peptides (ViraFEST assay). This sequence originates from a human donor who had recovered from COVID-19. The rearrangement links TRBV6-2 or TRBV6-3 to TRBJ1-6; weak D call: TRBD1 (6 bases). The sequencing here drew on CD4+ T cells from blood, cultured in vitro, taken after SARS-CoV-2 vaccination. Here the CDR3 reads CASSETGLPLHF. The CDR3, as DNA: TGTGCCAGCAGCGAAACAGGGCTACCCCTCCACTTT.